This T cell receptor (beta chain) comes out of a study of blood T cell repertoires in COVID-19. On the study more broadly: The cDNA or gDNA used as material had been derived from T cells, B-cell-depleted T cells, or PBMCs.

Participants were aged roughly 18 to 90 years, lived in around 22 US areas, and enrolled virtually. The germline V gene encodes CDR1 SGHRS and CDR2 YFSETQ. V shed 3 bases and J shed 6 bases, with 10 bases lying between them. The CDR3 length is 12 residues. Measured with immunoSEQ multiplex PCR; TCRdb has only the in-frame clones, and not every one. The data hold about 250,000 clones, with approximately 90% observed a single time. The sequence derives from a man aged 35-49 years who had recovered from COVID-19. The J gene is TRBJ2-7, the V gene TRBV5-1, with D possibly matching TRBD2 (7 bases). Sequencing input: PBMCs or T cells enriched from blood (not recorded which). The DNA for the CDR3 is TGCGCCAGCAGCTCAGGGGAGGGCGAGCAGTACTTC. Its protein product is CASSSGEGEQYF.